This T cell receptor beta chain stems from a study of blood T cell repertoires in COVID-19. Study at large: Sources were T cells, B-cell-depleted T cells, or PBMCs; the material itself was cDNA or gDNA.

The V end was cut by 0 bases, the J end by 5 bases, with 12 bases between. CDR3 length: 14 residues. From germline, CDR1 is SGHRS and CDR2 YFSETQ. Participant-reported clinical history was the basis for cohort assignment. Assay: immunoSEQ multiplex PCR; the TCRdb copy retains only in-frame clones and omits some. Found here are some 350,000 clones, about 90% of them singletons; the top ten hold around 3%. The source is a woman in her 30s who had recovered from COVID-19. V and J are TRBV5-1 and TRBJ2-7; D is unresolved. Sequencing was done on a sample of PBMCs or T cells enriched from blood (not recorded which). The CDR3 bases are TGCGCCAGCAGCTTGGTTGGCCTCAGGAACGAGCAGTACTTC. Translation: CASSLVGLRNEQYF.